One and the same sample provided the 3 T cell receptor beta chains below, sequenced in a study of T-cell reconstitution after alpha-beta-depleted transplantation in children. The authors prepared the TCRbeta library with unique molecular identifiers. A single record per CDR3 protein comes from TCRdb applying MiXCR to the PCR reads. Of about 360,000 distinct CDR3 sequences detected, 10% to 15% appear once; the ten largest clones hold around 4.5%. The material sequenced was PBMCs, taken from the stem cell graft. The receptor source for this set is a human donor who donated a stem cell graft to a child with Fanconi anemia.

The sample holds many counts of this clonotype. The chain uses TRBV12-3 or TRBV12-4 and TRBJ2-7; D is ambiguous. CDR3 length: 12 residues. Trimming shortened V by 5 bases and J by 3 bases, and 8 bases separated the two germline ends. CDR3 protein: CASSIGFYEQYF. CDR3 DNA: TGTGCCAGCAGTATAGGCTTCTACGAGCAGTACTTC.

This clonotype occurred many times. The CDR3 nucleotides are TGTGCCAGCAGTTCAACAGCCTTCTATGGCTACACCTTC. This translates into CASSSTAFYGYTF. The rearrangement uses TRBV12-3 or TRBV12-4 and TRBJ1-2, with no clear D. The CDR3 runs 13 residues. The V end was cut by 4 bases, the J end by 4 bases, with 10 bases between.

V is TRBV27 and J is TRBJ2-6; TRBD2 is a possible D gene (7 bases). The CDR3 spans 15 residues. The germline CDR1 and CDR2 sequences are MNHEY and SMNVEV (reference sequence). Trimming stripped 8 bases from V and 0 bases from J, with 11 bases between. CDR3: CASGGAFSGANVLTF. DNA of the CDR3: TGTGCCAGCGGGGGGGCATTCTCTGGGGCCAACGTCCTGACTTTC.